Each of the 23 T cell receptor beta chains below was sequenced from the same sample in a study of beta chain features in type 1 diabetes. TCRB transcripts that were expressed got sequenced, as all of the isolated RNA had been reverse transcribed. TCRdb's copy holds only in-frame clones and misses some; the assay was immunoSEQ multiplex PCR. The data contain 140,000 to 150,000 clones, 48% of them singletons. The source material was Tregs from blood. These receptors were taken from a man aged 18-30 years in good health.

The rearrangement links TRBV20-1 to TRBJ2-7, with TRBD1 matching over 7 bases. The trim removed 5 bases at V and 7 bases at J, leaving 5 bases unmatched. There are 11 residues in the CDR3. Germline values: CDR1 DFQATT, CDR2 SNEGSKA (reference sequence). CDR3 sequence (DNA): TGCAGTGCTGACAGGGCCGGGGAGCAGTACTTC. This encodes CSADRAGEQYF.

The chain carries TRBV7-9 and TRBJ2-3; no reliable D call. The germline V gene encodes CDR1 SEHNR and CDR2 FQNEAQ (reference sequence). This CDR3 region has 16 residues. Trimming pared 1 base from V and 2 bases from J, leaving 13 bases between. The CDR3 DNA reads as TGTGCCAGCAGCTTAGTAGTGGTTCCTCCCACAGATACGCAGTATTTT. It codes for CASSLVVVPPTDTQYF.

The CDR3 sequence is CASNQDRLYSYEQYF. The CDR3 region has the DNA TGTGCCAGCAACCAGGACAGACTTTACTCCTACGAGCAGTACTTC. The rearrangement uses TRBV6-1 and TRBJ2-7; D is possibly TRBD1 (6 bases). The germline V gene encodes CDR1 MNHNS and CDR2 SASEGT. The length of the CDR3 is 15 residues. V was cut by 7 bases and J by 0 bases, with 16 bases left in between.

The genes are TRBV7-8 and TRBJ2-3, with 11 positions matching TRBD2. V shed 8 bases, J shed 3 bases, and the junction held 13 bases outside the gene matches. The CDR3 runs 17 residues. Germline values: CDR1 SGHVS, CDR2 FQNEAQ. CDR3 loop: CASGDGSLAGGTDTQYF. The CDR3 bases are TGTGCCAGCGGGGACGGGAGCCTAGCGGGAGGTACAGATACGCAGTATTTT.

This clone was observed a few times. The chain employs TRBV7-2 and TRBJ2-7, with 10 positions matching TRBD2. Looked up from germline, CDR1 is SGHTA and CDR2 is FQGNSA. The trim removed 5 bases at V and 3 bases at J, leaving 4 bases unmatched. This CDR3 comprises 14 residues. The CDR3 is CASSPGLASYEQYF. CDR3 DNA sequence: TGTGCCAGCAGCCCGGGACTAGCGAGCTACGAGCAGTACTTC.

V and J are TRBV9 and TRBJ2-1; possible D gene TRBD2, 5 bases. The CDR3 runs 15 residues. Germline V gene sequence: CDR1 SGDLS, CDR2 YYNGEE. Trimming removed 3 bases from V and 0 bases from J, with 10 bases in between. CDR3 amino acids: CASSASGYSYNEQFF. In DNA, the CDR3 is TGTGCCAGCAGCGCCTCGGGATACTCCTACAATGAGCAGTTCTTC. The full variable domain, completed using reference TRBV9 and TRBJ2-1, is DSGVTQTPKHLITATGQRVTLRCSPRSGDLSVYWYQQSLDQGLQFLIQYYNGEERAKGNILERFSAQQFPDLHSELNLSSLELGDSALYFCASSASGYSYNEQFFGPGTRLTVL.

The chain joins TRBV7-2 to TRBJ2-3, with 8 positions matching TRBD1. The germline V gene encodes CDR1 SGHTA and CDR2 FQGNSA. The CDR3 has 16 residues. After removal of 4 bases from V and 4 bases from J, the junction contained 10 bases not matched to a gene. In DNA, the CDR3 is TGTGCCAGCAGCTCCACTGGACAGGGATGGTCAGATACGCAGTATTTT. Protein product: CASSSTGQGWSDTQYF.

The chain couples TRBV2 to TRBJ1-1; D is unclear. Germline V gives CDR1 SNHLY, CDR2 FYNNEI. CDR3 length: 15 residues. V shed 6 bases and J shed 3 bases, with 17 bases lying between them. CDR3 in amino acids: CASRARGQGHTEAFF. Written as DNA, the CDR3 is TGTGCCAGCAGGGCGCGAGGCCAAGGCCACACTGAAGCTTTCTTT.

This clone has a single count. The chain is built from TRBV5-4 and TRBJ1-2; TRBD1 matches 10 bases. This CDR3 has 14 residues. The junction had 2 bases not matched to a gene; V was cut back by 0 bases and J by 6 bases. CDR1 is SGHNT and CDR2 is YYREEE in the germline V gene (reference sequence). CDR3: CASSLGQGADGYTF. The DNA for the CDR3 is TGTGCCAGCAGCTTGGGACAGGGGGCAGATGGCTACACCTTC.

This clone was counted only a few times. The chain has TRBV28 and TRBJ1-2; no clear D gene. The CDR3 is made up of 12 amino acids. The V end was cut by 6 bases, the J end by 8 bases, with 13 bases between. Germline CDR1 and CDR2: MDHEN and SYDVKM. The CDR3 sequence: CASRFTGRGYTF. CDR3 DNA: TGTGCCAGCAGATTTACGGGTCGGGGCTACACCTTC.

A few counts support this clone. The rearrangement joins TRBV6-6 to TRBJ1-1, with D uncertain. This CDR3 is built from 15 residues. Germline CDR1 is MNHNY and CDR2 is SVGAGI (reference sequence). The V gene lost 8 bases and the J gene lost 4 bases, with 20 bases spanning the gap. CDR3 sequence (DNA): TGTGCCAGCCGTCTGGTCAAGGCGGTTGGCACTGAAGCTTTCTTT. This gives the protein CASRLVKAVGTEAFF.

This clone was counted only a few times. The V gene is TRBV29-1, the J gene TRBJ2-1; 11 positions agree with TRBD1. Per germline, CDR1 SQVTM and CDR2 ANQGSEA. This CDR3 spans 15 amino acids. Trimming took 6 bases from V and 1 from J; bases not matched to a gene: 5. CDR3: CSVAGTGGSYNEQFF. In DNA form, the CDR3 reads TGCAGCGTAGCCGGGACAGGGGGTTCCTACAATGAGCAGTTCTTC.

This chain links TRBV15 with TRBJ2-1, with TRBD2 matching over 9 bases. CDR1 LNHNV and CDR2 YYDKDF come from the germline V gene (reference sequence). The CDR3 loop spans 17 amino acids. Unmatched junction bases numbered 17, after V lost 3 bases and J lost 11 bases. In DNA form, the CDR3 reads TGTGCCACCAGCAGGGACTCCCGGCGGGAGGGCCTCACTAAGCAGTTCTTC. This codes for CATSRDSRREGLTKQFF.

This clone occurred once. The chain uses TRBV5-1 and TRBJ2-7; perhaps TRBD1 as D (6 bases). The CDR3 runs 12 residues. V lost 4 bases and J 5 bases, leaving 10 bases between the germline ends. Germline CDR1 SGHRS, CDR2 YFSETQ. The CDR3 DNA reads TGCGCCAGCAGCCCGACAGGTGACGAGCAGTACTTC. It is translated as CASSPTGDEQYF.

The genes are TRBV6-6 and TRBJ1-2; no reliable D call. Per germline, CDR1 MNHNY and CDR2 SVGAGI (reference sequence). This CDR3 comprises 16 residues. Trimming removed 0 bases at V and 6 bases at J, with 17 bases between. DNA of the CDR3: TGTGCCAGCAGTTACTCTTCACGCGGCGGAGAGGATGGCTACACCTTC. As protein: CASSYSSRGGEDGYTF.

Details on this clone: The sample has other DNA sequences that encode this CDR3 too. The rearrangement uses TRBV28 and TRBJ1-2, with D possibly being TRBD1 (5 bases). V lost 2 bases and J lost 4, with 8 bases in between. The CDR3 length is 13 residues. From germline, CDR1 is MDHEN and CDR2 SYDVKM. The CDR3 here is CASSLQGIYGYTF. Written as DNA, the CDR3 is TGTGCCAGCAGTTTACAGGGAATCTATGGCTACACCTTC.

V gene TRBV7-2 combines with J gene TRBJ2-5; 7 nucleotides match TRBD2. The end of the DNA fits TRBJ2-7 better, so the J call may be wrong. Germline V gene lookup returns CDR1 SGHTA and CDR2 FQGNSA. The CDR3 is 15 residues long. In DNA form, the CDR3 reads TGTGCCAGCAGCTTAGGCGTGGGACTACGGAACGAGCAGTACTTC. This codes for CASSLGVGLRNEQYF.

The CDR3 DNA reads TGTGCCATCGGAGGGACCTCAAGTGCAGATACGCAGTATTTT. Protein: CAIGGTSSADTQYF. The chain carries TRBV10-3 and TRBJ2-3, with D possibly being TRBD2 (6 bases). V lost 8 bases to trimming and J lost 4 bases, with 16 bases between them. This CDR3 is 14 amino acids long. Germline assignment: CDR1 ENHRY and CDR2 SYGVKD.

This clone was detected only a few times. The chain uses TRBV7-2 and TRBJ2-5; no reliable D call. V lost 0 bases to trimming and J lost 4 bases, with 9 bases between them. The CDR3 consists of 14 residues. Germline lookup yields CDR1 SGHTA and CDR2 FQGNSA. CDR3 amino acids: CASSLAGRIETQYF. Written as DNA, the CDR3 is TGTGCCAGCAGCTTAGCGGGCCGGATAGAGACCCAGTACTTC.

The J gene is TRBJ2-2, the V gene TRBV5-5, with D maybe TRBD2 (6 bases). Trimming shortened V by 5 bases and J by 4 bases, and 15 bases separated the two germline ends. This CDR3 is 15 amino acids long. Germline CDR1 and CDR2: SGHKS and YYEKEE (reference sequence). DNA for the CDR3: TGTGCCAGCAGGGGGGGAGACAGACTCACCGGGGAGCTGTTTTTT. This gives the protein CASRGGDRLTGELFF.

This chain joins TRBV5-1 and TRBJ2-1; a weak D match, TRBD1 (6 bases). The germline CDR1 and CDR2 sequences are SGHRS and YFSETQ. Trimming took 4 bases from V and 2 from J, leaving 13 bases between them. This CDR3 is built from 15 residues. CDR3 loop: CASSVRDITYNEQFF. CDR3 nucleotides: TGCGCCAGCAGCGTCCGGGACATTACCTACAATGAGCAGTTCTTC.

About this clone itself: The sample carries other DNA sequences with the same CDR3. The V call is TRBV29-1, the J call TRBJ1-1; no clear D. The CDR3 length is 11 residues. Trimming took 7 bases from V and 1 from J, leaving 7 bases between them. Germline lookup yields CDR1 SQVTM and CDR2 ANQGSEA. The CDR3: CSGGGNTEAFF. The CDR3 bases are TGCAGCGGAGGTGGGAACACTGAAGCTTTCTTT.

The CDR3 nucleotides are TGCGCCAGCAGCCAAGATATGGCGCGGGGGCTAACCTACGAGCAGTACTTC. Translating it yields CASSQDMARGLTYEQYF. This chain uses TRBV4-1 with TRBJ2-7; tentative D call: TRBD2 (7 bases). CDR1 is MGHRA and CDR2 is YSYEKL in the germline V gene. V lost 0 bases and J lost 2, with 17 bases in between. This CDR3 region has 17 residues.